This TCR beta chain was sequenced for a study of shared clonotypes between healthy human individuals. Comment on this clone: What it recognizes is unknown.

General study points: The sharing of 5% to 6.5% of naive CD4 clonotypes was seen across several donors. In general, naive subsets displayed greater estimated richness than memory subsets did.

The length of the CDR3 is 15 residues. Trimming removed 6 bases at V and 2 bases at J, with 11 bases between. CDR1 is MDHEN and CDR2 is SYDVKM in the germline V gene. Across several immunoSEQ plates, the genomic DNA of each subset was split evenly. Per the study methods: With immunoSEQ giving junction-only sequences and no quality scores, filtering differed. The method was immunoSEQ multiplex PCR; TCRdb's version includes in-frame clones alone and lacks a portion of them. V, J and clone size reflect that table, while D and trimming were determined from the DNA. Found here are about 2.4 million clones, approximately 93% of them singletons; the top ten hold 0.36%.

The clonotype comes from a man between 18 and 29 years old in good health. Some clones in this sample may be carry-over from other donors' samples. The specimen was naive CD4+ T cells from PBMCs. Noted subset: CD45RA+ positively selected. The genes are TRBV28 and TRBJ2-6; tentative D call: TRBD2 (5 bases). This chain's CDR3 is CASSVGLTGANVLTF. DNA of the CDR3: TGTGCCAGCAGCGTCGGACTCACTGGGGCCAACGTCCTGACTTTC.